The following is a T cell receptor beta chain sequence with its context. Germline V lookup: CDR1 LGHDT, CDR2 YNNKEL (reference sequence). There are 17 residues in the CDR3. The J segment lost 5 bases and the V segment lost 2 bases, leaving 12 bases of the junction unmatched. This sample is drawn from a study of early T cells in non-severe SARS-CoV-2 infection. Study details: With bulk RNA from unsorted whole blood as input, sequencing yielded unpaired chains.

Unique molecular identifiers were added to individual cDNA molecules. TCRdb fed the 5' RACE reads into MiXCR, producing one record per CDR3 protein. Among about 56,000 distinct CDR3 sequences listed, approximately 10% were seen once. The rearrangement links TRBV3-1 to TRBJ1-1, with 9 bases that match TRBD1. This receptor was obtained from an adult who was a healthcare worker with PCR-confirmed SARS-CoV-2 infection or an uninfected control (not recorded which). Specimen: whole blood. DNA of the CDR3: TGTGCCAGCAGCCAATTCCCAAGAAGACAGGGGGGGACTGAAGCTTTCTTT. It specifies CASSQFPRRQGGTEAFF.